The 16 T cell receptor beta chains presented below share a single source sample, sequenced in a study of T cell repertoires in cytomegalovirus infection. MiXCR was run by TCRdb on the reads, yielding one entry per CDR3 protein. The table lists around 530,000 distinct CDR3 sequences, around 27% of them singletons. The sequenced material came from PBMCs. These receptor sequences come from a human donor in good health (CMV status not recorded). Some clones in this sample may be carry-over from other donors' samples.

The gene calls are TRBV2 and TRBJ1-2, with D perhaps TRBD1 (5 bases). CDR3 length: 12 amino acids. V was clipped by 2 bases and J by 10 bases, with 11 bases between them. Looked up from germline, CDR1 is SNHLY and CDR2 is FYNNEI. In DNA, the CDR3 is TGTGCCAGCAGTGAAAGGGGCCAGTCCTACACCTTC. It encodes CASSERGQSYTF.

The rearrangement joins TRBV20-1 to TRBJ2-7, with 7 bases lining up with TRBD2. Germline CDR1 reads DFQATT; CDR2 reads SNEGSKA (reference sequence). CDR3 length equals 14 residues. V dropped 3 bases and J dropped 3; count of bases not matched to a gene: 8. CDR3 DNA: TGCAGTGCTAGTAGGGCGGGGGACCACTACGAGCAGTACTTC. It specifies CSASRAGDHYEQYF.

This clonotype was found a few times. The DNA of the CDR3 is TGTGCCTGGAGTATGGCCGGAAACACCATATATTTT. It codes for CAWSMAGNTIYF. V gene TRBV30 combines with J gene TRBJ1-3; D remains unclear. The germline V gene has CDR1 GTSNPN and CDR2 SVGIG (reference sequence). CDR3 length: 12 residues. Trimming cost V 2 bases and J 4 bases, with 6 bases left between them.

In this sample, this clonotype turned up a few times. The J gene is TRBJ1-1, the V gene TRBV12-3 or TRBV12-4; 7 bases fit TRBD1. The V and J ends lost 10 bases and 1 base, in that order; junction bases with no gene match: 6. The CDR3 runs 13 residues. The CDR3 loop is CATSGQQNTEAFF. CDR3 DNA: TGTGCCACCTCGGGACAGCAGAACACTGAAGCTTTCTTT.

This clonotype was seen many times. The chain employs TRBV27 and TRBJ2-4; 9 nucleotides line up with TRBD1. This CDR3 region has 15 residues. CDR1 and CDR2 from the germline V gene are MNHEY and SMNVEV (reference sequence). The junction had 5 bases not matched to a gene; V was cut back by 1 base and J by 7 bases. The DNA of the CDR3 is TGTGCCAGCAGTTTATTAGGGACAGGGAGGAACATTCAGTACTTC. Translating gives CASSLLGTGRNIQYF.

V usage is TRBV12-5 and J usage is TRBJ1-5, with 7 bases that match TRBD1. Germline CDR1 is LGHNT and CDR2 is FRNRAP. V lost 0 bases and J lost 4; bases outside the gene matches: 6. CDR3 length equals 16 residues. This CDR3 reads CASGLVVDRRNQPQHF. CDR3 bases: TGTGCTAGTGGTTTGGTAGTGGACAGGCGGAATCAGCCCCAGCATTTT.

The V call is TRBV19, the J call TRBJ2-1, with 10 positions matching TRBD1. The length of the CDR3 is 14 residues. V trimming: 3 bases; J trimming: 4 bases; junction bases outside the gene matches: 0. Germline lookup yields CDR1 LNHDA and CDR2 SQIVND (reference sequence). CDR3 coding DNA: TGTGCCAGTAGTATGGGACAGGGGTACAATGAGCAGTTCTTC. Translating it yields CASSMGQGYNEQFF.

The CDR3 here is CASSIATGGDYGYTF. The CDR3 region has the DNA TGTGCCAGTAGTATCGCGACAGGGGGAGACTATGGCTACACCTTC. The chain joins TRBV19 to TRBJ1-2; TRBD1 aligns across 9 bases. The ends lost 3 bases at V and 3 bases at J; junction bases unmatched: 5. The CDR3 sequence is 15 residues long. Germline V gene lookup returns CDR1 LNHDA and CDR2 SQIVND (reference sequence).

The rearrangement joins TRBV6-5 to TRBJ1-6; weak D call: TRBD1 (5 bases). CDR1 MNHEY and CDR2 SVGAGI come from the germline V gene. The CDR3 has 14 amino acids. The V gene lost 2 bases and the J gene lost 9 bases, with 11 bases spanning the gap. The CDR3 DNA reads as TGTGCCAGCAGTTACGGGGCGCCGAGTTCACCCCTCCACTTT. Protein sequence: CASSYGAPSSPLHF.

J is TRBJ2-3 and V is TRBV5-6; D might be TRBD2 (5 bases). The CDR3 totals 16 residues. CDR1 and CDR2 from the germline V gene are SGHDT and YYEEEE. Trimming left V 2 bases short and J 4 bases short, with 17 bases between. CDR3 residues: CASSLRRPFRSDTQYF. The CDR3 nucleotides are TGTGCCAGCAGCTTAAGGAGGCCATTTCGATCAGATACGCAGTATTTT.

The chain combines TRBV29-1 with TRBJ1-1; possibly TRBD1 for D (5 bases). Germline-derived CDR1 and CDR2 are SQVTM and ANQGSEA. The V and J ends lost 4 bases and 1 base respectively, with 16 bases between them. The CDR3 length is 15 residues. The CDR3 loop is CSVGGDAPRNTEAFF. CDR3 DNA: TGCAGCGTTGGTGGGGACGCCCCAAGGAACACTGAAGCTTTCTTT.

This clonotype was seen repeatedly, ten times or more. The rearrangement uses TRBV7-2 and TRBJ1-5, with a weak D call TRBD1 (6 bases). Trimming shortened V by 4 bases and J by 3 bases, and 13 bases separated the two germline ends. The germline V gene encodes CDR1 SGHTA and CDR2 FQGNSA. The CDR3 covers 15 residues. The CDR3 is CASSSLGQNNQPQHF. Written as DNA, the CDR3 is TGTGCCAGCAGCTCGTTAGGACAGAACAATCAGCCCCAGCATTTT.

This clonotype was detected once. The chain employs TRBV11-3 and TRBJ2-1, with 7 bases lining up with TRBD2. Germline V gives CDR1 SGHNT, CDR2 YENEEA. The CDR3 extends over 16 amino acids. V shed 0 bases, J shed 2 bases, and the junction held 4 bases outside the gene matches. The CDR3 protein is CASSLDGGRPYNEQFF. CDR3 sequence (DNA): TGTGCCAGCAGCTTAGACGGCGGGAGACCCTACAATGAGCAGTTCTTC.

The CDR3 sequence is CASSMSLNTEAFF. Written as DNA, the CDR3 is TGTGCCAGTAGTATGTCCTTGAACACTGAAGCTTTCTTT. The rearrangement uses TRBV19 and TRBJ1-1; no definite D call. Germline assignment: CDR1 LNHDA and CDR2 SQIVND (reference sequence). This CDR3 region has 13 residues. The V gene lost 3 bases and the J gene lost 0 bases, with 5 bases spanning the gap.

This CDR3 is CSVEFGVELFF. The DNA for the CDR3 is TGCAGCGTTGAGTTTGGGGTGGAGCTGTTTTTT. This chain joins TRBV29-1 and TRBJ2-2, with D unresolved. CDR3 length equals 11 residues. Trimming pared 3 bases from V and 10 bases from J, leaving 9 bases between. Germline CDR1 SQVTM, CDR2 ANQGSEA.

There are many counts of this clonotype. This chain uses TRBV7-2 with TRBJ2-1, with a weak D call TRBD2 (6 bases). From germline, CDR1 is SGHTA and CDR2 FQGNSA. Trimming removed 1 base at V and 4 bases at J, with 11 bases between. CDR3 length: 15 amino acids. The CDR3 region has the DNA TGTGCCAGCAGCTTAGTTAGCGGTTATTACAATGAGCAGTTCTTC. As protein: CASSLVSGYYNEQFF.